The 29 T cell receptor beta chains listed next were all sequenced from one sample in a study of blood T cell repertoires in COVID-19. Sequenced by immunoSEQ multiplex PCR; TCRdb stores in-frame clones only, minus some. The sample has approximately 260,000 clones, roughly 84% seen once. Sequenced material: peripheral blood. The receptors originated from a woman aged 40 to 50 with active or convalescent COVID-19.

CDR3 protein: CASSRTGGPYEQYF. The CDR3 DNA reads as TGTGCCAGCAGCCGGACAGGGGGACCCTACGAGCAGTACTTC. The chain has TRBV6-5 and TRBJ2-7; 10 bases map to TRBD1. The CDR3 spans 14 residues. Unmatched junction bases numbered 4, after V lost 6 bases and J lost 2 bases. Germline CDR1 MNHEY, CDR2 SVGAGI.

V is TRBV5-1 and J is TRBJ1-5, with TRBD1 as a possible D gene (5 bases). Germline lookup yields CDR1 SGHRS and CDR2 YFSETQ. This CDR3 comprises 15 residues. V shed 0 bases and J shed 4 bases, with 11 bases lying between them. The CDR3 spells CASSLEGQFNQPQHF. The CDR3 DNA follows: TGCGCCAGCAGCTTGGAGGGGCAGTTTAATCAGCCCCAGCATTTT.

V is TRBV11-2 and J is TRBJ1-1, with D perhaps TRBD1 (6 bases). V was pared by 5 bases and J by 4 bases, with 17 bases between. From germline, CDR1 is SGHAT and CDR2 FQNNGV. This CDR3 has 15 residues. This chain's CDR3 is CASSQSNQGSTEAFF. The CDR3 DNA sequence: TGTGCCAGCAGCCAATCCAACCAGGGGAGCACTGAAGCTTTCTTT. The variable domain in full, with the rest retrieved from reference TRBV11-2 and TRBJ1-1, is EAGVAQSPRYKIIEKRQSVAFWCNPISGHATLYWYQQILGQGPKLLIQFQNNGVVDDSQLPKDRFSAERLKGVDSTLKIQPAKLEDSAVYLCASSQSNQGSTEAFFGQGTRLTVV.

This chain connects TRBV9 to TRBJ2-2; tentative D call: TRBD1 (5 bases). CDR3 length equals 16 residues. Looked up from germline, CDR1 is SGDLS and CDR2 is YYNGEE. V was shortened by 0 bases and J by 7 bases, with 16 bases between the two germline ends. The DNA for the CDR3 is TGTGCCAGCAGCGTAGGTGTGGCAGGGCGGAGCGGGGAGCTGTTTTTT. This translates into CASSVGVAGRSGELFF.

The chain is built from TRBV27 and TRBJ2-1; a possible D gene is TRBD2 (6 bases). The V end lost 8 bases, the J end lost 6 bases, and 26 bases lay between the germline ends. CDR1 MNHEY and CDR2 SMNVEV come from the germline V gene (reference sequence). This CDR3 has 17 amino acids. The CDR3 coding sequence is TGTGCCAGCGCTAGTCGGCGGGGACCCACTTCGGGCAATGAGCAGTTCTTC. Its translation: CASASRRGPTSGNEQFF.

The V gene is TRBV5-1, the J gene TRBJ1-1; 12 nucleotides line up with TRBD1. After removal of 4 bases from V and 8 bases from J, the junction contained 6 bases not matched to a gene. Germline V CDR1 and CDR2: SGHRS, YFSETQ. There are 14 residues in the CDR3. The CDR3 nucleotides are TGCGCCAGCAGCCCGGGACAGGGGGCATCGGAAGCTTTCTTT. Protein product: CASSPGQGASEAFF.

The genes are TRBV28 and TRBJ1-5, with a possible D match to TRBD1 (5 bases). There are 13 residues in the CDR3. V gave up 5 bases and J gave up 4 bases, with 9 bases separating them. Germline lookup yields CDR1 MDHEN and CDR2 SYDVKM. The CDR3 sequence is CASSRRGNQPQHF. The CDR3 DNA reads TGTGCCAGCAGTCGTCGGGGGAATCAGCCCCAGCATTTT.

The J gene is TRBJ1-2, the V gene TRBV6-1; 7 bases fit TRBD1. Unmatched junction bases numbered 7, after V lost 2 bases and J lost 4 bases. This CDR3 contains 15 residues. Germline V lookup: CDR1 MNHNS, CDR2 SASEGT. The CDR3 here is CASSEHPGGAYGYTF. As DNA, the CDR3 is TGTGCCAGCAGTGAACATCCAGGGGGAGCCTATGGCTACACCTTC.

The chain is built from TRBV12-2 and TRBJ1-2. TRBV12-2 is marked as a pseudogene. The CDR3 runs to 14 residues. This CDR3 reads CASRLVEKLDGYTF. The DNA for the CDR3 is TGTGCAAGTCGCTTAGTGGAGAAATTGGATGGCTACACCTTC.

The chain uses TRBV11-2 and TRBJ2-5; the match to TRBD2 covers 7 bases. The CDR3 has 16 residues. V lost 3 bases, J lost 10 bases, and 17 bases stayed unmatched. Germline assignment: CDR1 SGHAT and CDR2 FQNNGV. CDR3 protein: CASSFPPGGGIEYQYF. The CDR3 DNA reads TGTGCCAGCAGCTTCCCTCCGGGCGGGGGAATAGAGTACCAGTACTTC.

This clone was seen only a few times. This chain joins TRBV19 and TRBJ1-3; tentative D call: TRBD1 (5 bases). The CDR3 contains 15 residues. The germline V gene encodes CDR1 LNHDA and CDR2 SQIVND (reference sequence). The germline V and J ends were trimmed by 1 base and 2 bases, with 9 bases remaining between them. This CDR3 is CASSIGAGPGNTIYF. In nucleotides, the CDR3 is TGTGCCAGTAGTATAGGGGCAGGGCCTGGAAACACCATATATTTT. The full variable domain, completed using reference TRBV19 and TRBJ1-3, is DGGITQSPKYLFRKEGQNVTLSCEQNLNHDAMYWYRQDPGQGLRLIYYSQIVNDFQKGDIAEGYSVSREKKESFPLTVTSAQKNPTAFYLCASSIGAGPGNTIYFGEGSWLTVV.

This clone was seen a handful of times. The chain links TRBV25-1 to TRBJ1-1; 10 positions match TRBD1. With V trimmed by 5 bases and J by 3 bases, 6 bases remained unmatched. This CDR3 contains 15 residues. Germline CDR1 reads MGHDK; CDR2 reads SYGVNS. The CDR3 nucleotides read TGTGCCAGCAGTTCAGACAGGGGGCGATACACTGAAGCTTTCTTT. Its translation is CASSSDRGRYTEAFF.

The chain joins TRBV11-1 to TRBJ1-2, with no clear D. Trimming removed 1 base from V and 5 bases from J, with 8 bases in between. The CDR3 runs 13 residues. Germline loops: CDR1 SGHAT, CDR2 FQDESV (reference sequence). CDR3: CASSLEEEYGYTF. The CDR3 coding sequence is TGTGCCAGCAGCTTAGAGGAGGAGTATGGCTACACCTTC. The full variable domain, with the rest looked up from reference TRBV11-1 and TRBJ1-2, is EAEVAQSPRYKITEKSQAVAFWCDPISGHATLYWYRQILGQGPELLVQFQDESVVDDSQLPKDRFSAERLKGVDSTLKIQPAELGDSAMYLCASSLEEEYGYTFGSGTRLTVV.

V is TRBV7-6 and J is TRBJ2-1, with 12 positions matching TRBD2. This CDR3 comprises 20 residues. CDR1 SGHVS and CDR2 FNYEAQ come from the germline V gene. V gave up 0 bases and J gave up 0 bases; unmatched junction bases: 9. The chain's CDR3 is CASSLAWLAGGSSSYNEQFF. The DNA of the CDR3 is TGTGCCAGCAGCTTAGCCTGGCTAGCGGGGGGGTCGAGCTCCTACAATGAGCAGTTCTTC.

The chain employs TRBV4-2 and TRBJ2-1, with 11 bases matching TRBD2. Trimming removed 6 bases from V and 4 bases from J; junction bases left unmatched: 11. The V gene's germline CDR1 is LGHNA and CDR2 YNFKEQ. The CDR3 contains 17 residues. The CDR3 DNA is TGTGCCAGCAGTTCTAGCGGGGGGAGTATTAATTACAATGAGCAGTTCTTC. Protein sequence: CASSSSGGSINYNEQFF.

In the case of this clone: Within the sample, other DNA sequences also encode this same CDR3. In DNA form, the CDR3 reads TGTGCCAGCAGCGTAGAAGGGGGAAGCAATGAGCAGTTCTTC. It yields the protein CASSVEGGSNEQFF. The rearrangement uses TRBV9 and TRBJ2-1; possibly TRBD1 for D (6 bases). The germline gives CDR1 SGDLS, CDR2 YYNGEE. This CDR3 comprises 14 residues. Trimming took off 0 bases at V and 6 bases at J, with 10 bases between the two ends. The full variable domain, with the rest looked up from reference TRBV9 and TRBJ2-1, is DSGVTQTPKHLITATGQRVTLRCSPRSGDLSVYWYQQSLDQGLQFLIQYYNGEERAKGNILERFSAQQFPDLHSELNLSSLELGDSALYFCASSVEGGSNEQFFGPGTRLTVL.

The rearrangement joins TRBV15 to TRBJ1-6; 7 bases line up with TRBD1. This CDR3 contains 16 residues. Germline CDR1 and CDR2: LNHNV and YYDKDF (reference sequence). J lost 7 bases, V lost 2 bases, and 8 bases had no gene match. The CDR3 spells CATSRTWDSKNSPLHF. The CDR3 nucleotides read TGTGCCACCAGCAGAACCTGGGACAGTAAAAATTCACCCCTCCACTTT.

The chain combines TRBV12-5 with TRBJ2-2; D gene uncertain. CDR3 length equals 16 residues. Trimming removed 4 bases from V and 0 bases from J, with 12 bases in between. CDR1 is LGHNT and CDR2 is FRNRAP in the germline V gene. The CDR3 sequence is CASGSSFVSNTGELFF. The CDR3 nucleotides are TGTGCTAGTGGTTCCTCTTTTGTTTCGAACACCGGGGAGCTGTTTTTT. The full variable domain, with the rest looked up from reference TRBV12-5 and TRBJ2-2, is DARVTQTPRHKVTEMGQEVTMRCQPILGHNTVFWYRQTMMQGLELLAYFRNRAPLDDSGMPKDRFSAEMPDATLATLKIQPSEPRDSAVYFCASGSSFVSNTGELFFGEGSRLTVL.

The chain couples TRBV12-5 to TRBJ2-7; 7 positions agree with TRBD1. Germline CDR1 reads LGHNT; CDR2 reads FRNRAP. The CDR3 spans 17 residues. The junction had 9 bases not matched to a gene; V was cut back by 1 base and J by 0 bases. The CDR3 loop is CASGLGSTGSYSYEQYF. In DNA, the CDR3 is TGTGCTAGTGGTTTGGGCTCGACAGGGTCCTACTCCTACGAGCAGTACTTC.

This clone was observed a few times. The genes are TRBV6-5 and TRBJ2-5; TRBD2 matches at 13 bases. The germline gives CDR1 MNHEY, CDR2 SVGAGI. This CDR3 has 14 amino acids. The trim removed 10 bases at V and 2 bases at J, leaving 4 bases unmatched. The CDR3 reads CATRTSGGQETQYF. The CDR3 region has the DNA TGTGCCACACGGACTAGCGGGGGTCAAGAGACCCAGTACTTC.

The rearrangement links TRBV5-1 to TRBJ1-4; D gene ambiguous. The CDR3 loop spans 16 amino acids. The ends were cut back, 2 bases at V and 2 bases at J, with 13 bases in the middle. Germline lookup yields CDR1 SGHRS and CDR2 YFSETQ. The DNA for the CDR3 is TGCGCCAGCAGCTTATGGGGTACGGGGACTAATGAAAAACTGTTTTTT. Translated, it gives CASSLWGTGTNEKLFF.

This clone was found once. The rearrangement uses TRBV28 and TRBJ1-5; D perhaps matches TRBD1 (5 bases). Per the germline V gene, CDR1 is MDHEN and CDR2 is SYDVKM. This CDR3 has 17 residues. The germline V and J ends were trimmed by 3 bases and 0 bases, with 15 bases remaining between them. The chain's CDR3 is CASSLSGGVYSNQPQHF. As DNA, the CDR3 is TGTGCCAGCAGTTTGTCCGGGGGGGTGTATAGCAATCAGCCCCAGCATTTT.

The gene calls are TRBV6-1 and TRBJ1-5; a weak D match, TRBD1 (5 bases). There are 16 residues in the CDR3. CDR1 is MNHNS, CDR2 SASEGT, per germline. The ends were cut back, 3 bases at V and 4 bases at J, with 16 bases in the middle. The CDR3 loop is CASSEFVGVGNQPQHF. CDR3 in DNA: TGTGCCAGCAGTGAGTTTGTAGGGGTGGGAAATCAGCCCCAGCATTTT.

The chain uses TRBV5-6 and TRBJ1-2; 9 nucleotides align to TRBD1. J lost 5 bases, V lost 6 bases, and 5 bases had no gene match. The CDR3 extends over 13 amino acids. From germline, CDR1 is SGHDT and CDR2 YYEEEE. CDR3 residues: CASTGTGRYGYTF. The CDR3 nucleotides are TGTGCCAGCACCGGGACAGGGAGGTATGGCTACACCTTC.

The V gene is TRBV19, the J gene TRBJ1-1, with TRBD1 as a possible D gene (6 bases). This CDR3 is built from 16 residues. V was cut by 0 bases and J by 1 base, with 12 bases left in between. Germline CDR1 is LNHDA and CDR2 is SQIVND (reference sequence). DNA of the CDR3: TGTGCCAGTAGTATAGAAGCTACAGGGCCGAACACTGAAGCTTTCTTT. This translates into CASSIEATGPNTEAFF.

This clone has only a few counts. This rearrangement joins TRBV24-1 to TRBJ1-5; no clear D. Trimming stripped 1 base from V and 3 bases from J, with 6 bases between. Germline V gene data show CDR1 as KGHDR and CDR2 as SFDVKD. CDR3 length equals 14 residues. The CDR3 DNA follows: TGTGCCACCAGTGATTTACAGCACAATCAGCCCCAGCATTTT. Amino acid sequence: CATSDLQHNQPQHF.

The V and J genes are TRBV30 and TRBJ2-1, with 8 positions matching TRBD1. The CDR3 covers 12 residues. CDR1 and CDR2 from the germline V gene are GTSNPN and SVGIG (reference sequence). The ends lost 0 bases at V and 9 bases at J; junction bases unmatched: 1. The DNA for the CDR3 is TGTGCCTGGAGTGTACAGGGGGGTGAGCAGTTCTTC. As protein: CAWSVQGGEQFF.

The chain carries TRBV9 and TRBJ1-3, with D possibly being TRBD1 (6 bases). The CDR3 is made up of 18 amino acids. Germline V lookup: CDR1 SGDLS, CDR2 YYNGEE. The V end was cut by 0 bases, the J end by 2 bases, with 18 bases between. CDR3 DNA: TGTGCCAGCAGCGTAGCCTCGGACAGTTCGATCGCTGGAAACACCATATATTTT. Its protein is CASSVASDSSIAGNTIYF.

The CDR3 bases are TGTGCCAGCAGCCCTCTAGCGGGGGGGAGCCCTGGGGCCAACGTCCTGACTTTC. Translation: CASSPLAGGSPGANVLTF. V gene TRBV9 combines with J gene TRBJ2-6; 12 bases are shared with TRBD2. J gave up 2 bases and V 4 bases, and 7 bases lay outside the gene matches. Germline V lookup: CDR1 SGDLS, CDR2 YYNGEE. The CDR3 consists of 18 residues.